One TCR beta chain is described in this entry. This sample was included in a study of monozygotic twins with inflammatory bowel disease. This CDR3 spans 15 amino acids. From germline, CDR1 is SGHTA and CDR2 FQGTGA. During cDNA synthesis, UMIs that each contained a 6-nucleotide sample barcode were added by means of template switching. TCRdb reprocessed the 5' RACE reads, with one entry per CDR3 protein and no DNA. Recorded for this sample: around 400,000 distinct CDR3 sequences. Source material: blood. The sequence was collected from a human donor with ulcerative colitis or Crohn's disease, or a healthy co-twin of an affected twin (not recorded which). V is TRBV7-3 and J is TRBJ2-1; the TRBD2 assignment by TCRdb is unverifiable without DNA. The CDR3 protein is CASSPTSGRSGEQFF.